The clone carrying this T cell receptor (beta chain) has only a few counts. The antigen remains undetermined. The data are from a study of vaccination and CD4 T cells after COVID-19. The treatment here: roughly 10-day PBMC culture with coronavirus spike peptide pools or control peptides (ViraFEST assay). The authors cultured roughly 1.9 million PBMCs per well with 8.5 to 10 IU/ml IL-2 and about 10 ug/ml peptide pools. This CDR3 region has 10 residues. CDR1 and CDR2 (germline): DFQATT, SNEGSKA (reference sequence). V was pared by 6 bases and J by 6 bases, with 9 bases between. The Oncomine TCR Beta short-read assay generated sequence data from the DNA of cultured CD4+ T cells. TCRdb fed the PCR reads into MiXCR, producing one record per CDR3 protein. The sample carries fewer than 6,000 distinct CDR3 sequences, over 45% recorded once.

Material: CD4+ T cells from blood, cultured in vitro. The rearrangement uses TRBV20-1 and TRBJ2-7; maybe TRBD2 (6 bases). The sequence was obtained from a human donor who had recovered from COVID-19. CDR3 DNA sequence: TGCAGTGCAGGGAGGACCGAGCAGTACTTC. Amino acid sequence: CSAGRTEQYF.